The 16 T cell receptor beta chains reported below all come from one sample, sequenced in a study of blood T cell repertoires in COVID-19. TCRdb's table, derived via immunoSEQ multiplex PCR, lists solely in-frame clones and lacks some. The sample includes some 290,000 clones, 70% to 90% of them seen just once. The sequencing input was peripheral blood. These receptors were obtained from a man aged 55 to 70 who had recovered from COVID-19.

Concerning this clone: The same CDR3 is also encoded by other DNA sequences in this sample. The J gene is TRBJ1-2, the V gene TRBV24-1; a possible D gene is TRBD1 (6 bases). The CDR3 totals 13 residues. Germline V gene sequence: CDR1 KGHDR, CDR2 SFDVKD. V dropped 4 bases and J dropped 4 bases, with 9 bases sitting between them. CDR3 sequence (DNA): TGTGCCACCAGTGACCCGGACAGCTATGGCTACACCTTC. This codes for CATSDPDSYGYTF.

This chain connects TRBV7-9 to TRBJ1-4; TRBD1 aligns across 7 bases. Germline V gene lookup returns CDR1 SEHNR and CDR2 FQNEAQ (reference sequence). CDR3 length: 16 residues. V was pared by 5 bases and J by 0 bases, with 6 bases of the junction left unmatched. CDR3 sequence: CASSPGTATTNEKLFF. The CDR3 DNA sequence: TGTGCCAGCAGCCCCGGGACAGCTACAACTAATGAAAAACTGTTTTTT.

The chain links TRBV15 to TRBJ2-2; a weak D match, TRBD2 (7 bases). Trimming left V 3 bases short and J 2 bases short, with 13 bases between. Germline-derived CDR1 and CDR2 are LNHNV and YYDKDF (reference sequence). The CDR3 loop spans 16 amino acids. For the CDR3, the DNA is TGTGCCACCAGCAGGGCCGGGGGGCCAAACACCGGGGAGCTGTTTTTT. Translating it yields CATSRAGGPNTGELFF.

The rearrangement links TRBV28 to TRBJ1-2; D is unresolved. The CDR3 runs to 15 residues. V shed 3 bases and J shed 8 bases, with 19 bases lying between them. Germline V gives CDR1 MDHEN, CDR2 SYDVKM. CDR3 in DNA: TGTGCCAGCAGTTTTTTCGATCTGAGGGTTGACGGCTACACCTTC. Translating it yields CASSFFDLRVDGYTF.

The CDR3 reads CASSLAGGPNEQFF. CDR3 nucleotide sequence: TGTGCCAGCAGTTTAGCGGGAGGGCCCAATGAGCAGTTCTTC. The chain carries TRBV6-1 and TRBJ2-1; 11 nucleotides agree with TRBD2. The germline CDR1 and CDR2 sequences are MNHNS and SASEGT. With V trimmed by 5 bases and J by 6 bases, 3 bases remained unmatched. The CDR3 has 14 amino acids.

V usage is TRBV6-2 or TRBV6-3 and J usage is TRBJ1-1; D gene unclear. The CDR3 covers 15 residues. V was trimmed by 0 bases and J by 4 bases, leaving 12 bases between them. The germline V gene has CDR1 MNHEY and CDR2 SVGEGT. For the CDR3, the DNA is TGTGCCAGCAGTTACTCGCCCGGTTCGGGCACTGAAGCTTTCTTT. Its translation is CASSYSPGSGTEAFF.

The genes are TRBV19 and TRBJ1-3, with no clear D. The CDR3 consists of 15 residues. Germline V gene data show CDR1 as LNHDA and CDR2 as SQIVND (reference sequence). The V end was cut by 7 bases, the J end by 2 bases, with 15 bases between. The CDR3, as DNA: TGTGCCAGTACGGACGGGAGGCCTCCTGGAAACACCATATATTTT. It yields the protein CASTDGRPPGNTIYF.

This clone has only one observation. V is TRBV19 and J is TRBJ2-6, with D unresolved. The CDR3 contains 15 residues. The ends were cut back, 3 bases at V and 0 bases at J, with 6 bases in the middle. In germline, CDR1 is LNHDA, CDR2 SQIVND (reference sequence). The CDR3 sequence: CASSIMSSGANVLTF. The CDR3 coding sequence is TGTGCCAGTAGTATTATGAGCTCTGGGGCCAACGTCCTGACTTTC.

This clone was counted once. The chain couples TRBV19 to TRBJ2-2; possibly TRBD1 for D (6 bases). CDR3 size: 13 residues. CDR1 and CDR2 (germline): LNHDA, SQIVND (reference sequence). Trimming pared 4 bases from V and 4 bases from J, leaving 7 bases between. The CDR3 DNA is TGTGCCAGTAGTAGACAGGTCACCGGGGAGCTGTTTTTT. Translation gives CASSRQVTGELFF.

V and J are TRBV18 and TRBJ2-1; the D is unclear. V lost 2 bases and J lost 7, with 12 bases in between. Germline V CDR1 and CDR2: KGHSH, LQKENI. The CDR3 has 14 amino acids. CDR3 in amino acids: CASSPWSGMNEQFF. Written as DNA, the CDR3 is TGTGCCAGCTCACCATGGTCGGGTATGAATGAGCAGTTCTTC.

This clone appeared a few times. This chain joins TRBV11-2 and TRBJ1-6; D gene uncertain. The CDR3 runs 15 residues. Germline values: CDR1 SGHAT, CDR2 FQNNGV. Trimming left V 5 bases short and J 4 bases short, with 12 bases between. This CDR3 is CASSRDDTYNSPLHF. As DNA, the CDR3 is TGTGCCAGCAGCCGCGATGACACTTATAATTCACCCCTCCACTTT.

V and J are TRBV5-4 and TRBJ2-3, with a possible D match to TRBD1 (6 bases). The CDR3 totals 14 residues. Trimming removed 4 bases from V and 1 base from J, with 10 bases in between. Looked up from germline, CDR1 is SGHNT and CDR2 is YYREEE (reference sequence). CDR3: CASSVDSRTDTQYF. The CDR3 DNA sequence: TGTGCCAGCAGCGTGGACAGCCGCACAGATACGCAGTATTTT.

The gene calls are TRBV13 and TRBJ1-2; D perhaps matches TRBD1 (6 bases). V lost 5 bases, J lost 7 bases, and 20 bases lay in between. Germline assignment: CDR1 PRHDT and CDR2 FYEKMQ (reference sequence). The CDR3 loop spans 15 amino acids. The CDR3 bases are TGTGCCAGCAGCCGGGGGCTAGGGGGGGCACGTGGCTACACCTTC. It encodes CASSRGLGGARGYTF.

The chain has TRBV6-5 and TRBJ2-7; 8 bases match TRBD1. The CDR3 covers 13 residues. CDR1 is MNHEY and CDR2 is SVGAGI in the germline V gene. The ends lost 6 bases at V and 5 bases at J; junction bases unmatched: 6. In DNA, the CDR3 is TGTGCCAGCAGCCGCGACAGGGGAAACGAGCAGTACTTC. Its translation is CASSRDRGNEQYF.

With respect to this clone: The same CDR3 also results from other DNA sequences found in this sample. The V gene is TRBV15, the J gene TRBJ2-7, with 9 bases lining up with TRBD1. V lost 3 bases and J lost 3; bases outside the gene matches: 6. Germline V gene sequence: CDR1 LNHNV, CDR2 YYDKDF (reference sequence). The CDR3 consists of 15 residues. CDR3 nucleotide sequence: TGTGCCACCAGCAGGGATCCGGGACAGGGCTACGAGCAGTACTTC. This translates into CATSRDPGQGYEQYF. Together with reference TRBV15 and TRBJ2-7, the CDR3 gives the full variable domain: DAMVIQNPRYQVTQFGKPVTLSCSQTLNHNVMYWYQQKSSQAPKLLFHYYDKDFNNEADTPDNFQSRRPNTSFCFLDIRSPGLGDTAMYLCATSRDPGQGYEQYFGPGTRLTVT.

The chain employs TRBV19 and TRBJ1-2; tentative D call: TRBD1 (6 bases). CDR3 size: 14 residues. Germline assignment: CDR1 LNHDA and CDR2 SQIVND (reference sequence). V was clipped by 9 bases and J by 1 base, with 15 bases between them. The CDR3 here is CASIGQPLNYGYTF. CDR3 bases: TGTGCCAGCATAGGACAGCCGCTTAACTATGGCTACACCTTC.